The 27 T cell receptor beta chains below come from one sample, sequenced in a study of a mutant IDH1 vaccine in newly diagnosed glioma. The assay was immunoSEQ multiplex PCR, and TCRdb's table has in-frame clones only and misses some. This table has tens of thousands of clones, around 80% appearing once. Documented time point: week 23, last vaccination. One vaccine dose held 300 ug of mutant IDH1 20-mer peptide and came with topical imiquimod. The antigens these receptors bind are not known. The sample was PBMCs, taken from a glioma patient whose treatment included an IDH1 peptide vaccine. The receptors come from a man younger than 40 with glioma.

The chain has TRBV4-1 and TRBJ2-1; possibly TRBD2 for D (6 bases). The germline V and J ends were trimmed by 4 bases and 10 bases, with 11 bases remaining between them. The CDR3 length is 12 residues. The germline V gene encodes CDR1 MGHRA and CDR2 YSYEKL. The CDR3 DNA reads as TGCGCCAGCAGCCCAAGGCGGGACGAGCAGTTCTTC. This translates into CASSPRRDEQFF.

This clone turned up a few times. The chain couples TRBV19 to TRBJ1-2; maybe TRBD1 (5 bases). CDR3 length: 14 residues. Looked up from germline, CDR1 is LNHDA and CDR2 is SQIVND (reference sequence). V lost 3 bases and J 8 bases, leaving 16 bases between the germline ends. The CDR3 DNA is TGTGCCAGTAGTATCCTTGGCAGGGTCAACGGCTACACCTTC. Translating it yields CASSILGRVNGYTF.

The V gene is TRBV2, the J gene TRBJ2-3, with 7 bases lining up with TRBD2. The CDR3 loop spans 15 amino acids. Germline CDR1 and CDR2: SNHLY and FYNNEI. V gave up 3 bases and J gave up 1 base; unmatched junction bases: 4. The CDR3 is CASSDAGEGTDTQYF. The CDR3 nucleotides read TGTGCCAGCAGTGACGCGGGAGAGGGCACAGATACGCAGTATTTT.

In regard to this clone: Other DNA sequences in this specimen translate into the identical CDR3. The genes are TRBV5-6 and TRBJ2-5; D gene ambiguous. The germline V gene has CDR1 SGHDT and CDR2 YYEEEE. Trimming took off 0 bases at V and 5 bases at J, with 8 bases between the two ends. The CDR3 is made up of 13 amino acids. The CDR3 reads CASSLAPRETQYF. CDR3 DNA sequence: TGTGCCAGCAGCTTGGCACCCAGGGAGACCCAGTACTTC.

This clone was seen more than once but under ten times. This sequence joins TRBV10-3 and TRBJ1-2; 7 bases are shared with TRBD1. V shed 9 bases and J 6 bases; nucleotides not matched to a gene: 7. Germline CDR1 ENHRY, CDR2 SYGVKD. The CDR3 consists of 12 residues. The CDR3 sequence: CAIKGAQDGYTF. As DNA, the CDR3 is TGTGCCATAAAGGGGGCGCAAGATGGCTACACCTTC.

V is TRBV2 and J is TRBJ2-3, with 12 bases matching TRBD2. This CDR3 comprises 15 residues. The trim removed 7 bases at V and 3 bases at J, leaving 5 bases unmatched. Germline CDR1 reads SNHLY; CDR2 reads FYNNEI. The CDR3 nucleotides are TGTGCCAGCAAAAGACTAGCGGGAGTGACAGATACGCAGTATTTT. Translation: CASKRLAGVTDTQYF.

This chain uses TRBV5-1 with TRBJ2-3; D gene unclear. Germline V gene data show CDR1 as SGHRS and CDR2 as YFSETQ. The CDR3 extends over 13 amino acids. V lost 4 bases to trimming and J lost 7 bases, with 13 bases between them. This chain's CDR3 is CASSPETANTQYF. CDR3 sequence (DNA): TGCGCCAGCAGCCCCGAGACCGCTAATACGCAGTATTTT.

This sequence joins TRBV27 and TRBJ1-1; weak D call: TRBD1 (5 bases). Trimming pared 3 bases from V and 10 bases from J, leaving 21 bases between. Germline assignment: CDR1 MNHEY and CDR2 SMNVEV (reference sequence). CDR3 length: 15 amino acids. CDR3 coding DNA: TGTGCCAGCAGTTTCATCACGGACATCCCCCGGAGAGCTTTCTTT. It encodes CASSFITDIPRRAFF.

J is TRBJ2-5 and V is TRBV27; D gene uncertain. This CDR3 is built from 14 residues. The V end lost 6 bases, the J end lost 1 base, and 12 bases lay between the germline ends. CDR1 and CDR2 from the germline V gene are MNHEY and SMNVEV (reference sequence). As DNA, the CDR3 is TGTGCCAGCAGCTCGCTCCCCTCCCAAGAGACCCAGTACTTC. This gives the protein CASSSLPSQETQYF.

The rearrangement uses TRBV27 and TRBJ1-1, with 7 bases matching TRBD1. The junction had 7 bases not matched to a gene; V was cut back by 9 bases and J by 0 bases. Germline loops: CDR1 MNHEY, CDR2 SMNVEV (reference sequence). The CDR3 covers 14 residues. The CDR3 DNA follows: TGTGCCAGTGGGAAGGGGGCGGTGAACACTGAAGCTTTCTTT. Its translation is CASGKGAVNTEAFF.

This clone was counted between two and nine times. This chain uses TRBV18 with TRBJ1-1; possibly TRBD1 for D (5 bases). The germline V and J ends were trimmed by 4 bases and 3 bases, with 21 bases remaining between them. The CDR3 totals 17 residues. Per germline, CDR1 KGHSH and CDR2 LQKENI. CDR3 sequence: CASSLNRARGEDTEAFF. In nucleotides, the CDR3 is TGTGCCAGCTCACTAAATAGGGCGAGAGGGGAGGACACTGAAGCTTTCTTT.

V and J are TRBV5-4 and TRBJ2-1; 10 bases align to TRBD2. This CDR3 contains 15 residues. Germline-derived CDR1 and CDR2 are SGHNT and YYREEE (reference sequence). The V gene end was trimmed by 3 bases and the J gene end by 7 bases; junction bases not matched to a gene: 7. The CDR3 sequence is CASSSSGRATNEQFF. The CDR3 bases are TGTGCCAGCAGCTCGAGCGGGAGGGCCACTAATGAGCAGTTCTTC.

This clone came up once. The chain carries TRBV4-2 and TRBJ2-7; D gene uncertain. The CDR3 totals 11 residues. Germline lookup yields CDR1 LGHNA and CDR2 YNFKEQ. The V end lost 0 bases, the J end lost 5 bases, and 2 bases lay between the germline ends. CDR3 nucleotide sequence: TGTGCCAGCAGCCAAGAGGACGAGCAGTACTTC. This gives the protein CASSQEDEQYF.

The gene calls are TRBV5-4 and TRBJ2-7, with a tentative D call TRBD2 (6 bases). V lost 3 bases to trimming and J lost 2 bases, with 12 bases between them. Germline values: CDR1 SGHNT, CDR2 YYREEE (reference sequence). The CDR3 spans 14 residues. The CDR3 reads CASSYYRETYEQYF. CDR3 DNA: TGTGCCAGCAGCTATTACCGGGAGACCTACGAGCAGTACTTC.

J is TRBJ2-7 and V is TRBV27; D gene ambiguous. Per germline, CDR1 MNHEY and CDR2 SMNVEV (reference sequence). The CDR3 loop spans 13 amino acids. V was pared by 5 bases and J by 3 bases, with 11 bases between. The CDR3: CASSLTRDYEQYF. CDR3 DNA sequence: TGTGCCAGCAGTCTCACACGAGACTACGAGCAGTACTTC.

The chain combines TRBV5-4 with TRBJ1-2; D is perhaps TRBD1 (6 bases). CDR3 length: 13 residues. Germline CDR1 and CDR2: SGHNT and YYREEE (reference sequence). V was pared by 4 bases and J by 8 bases, with 15 bases between. CDR3 DNA: TGTGCCAGCAGCACATCAGGGGAAGGAGGCTACACCTTC. Protein product: CASSTSGEGGYTF.

This clone was observed a handful of times. The chain recombines TRBV25-1 with TRBJ2-1; TRBD2 matches 14 bases. This CDR3 region has 18 residues. Germline-derived CDR1 and CDR2 are MGHDK and SYGVNS. The J segment lost 6 bases and the V segment lost 5 bases, leaving 12 bases of the junction unmatched. CDR3 residues: CASSQVGTSGSWGNEQFF. The DNA of the CDR3 is TGTGCCAGCAGTCAGGTCGGGACTAGCGGGAGTTGGGGCAATGAGCAGTTCTTC.

This clone was counted a few times. The rearrangement links TRBV2 to TRBJ1-4, with 9 positions matching TRBD1. V was pared by 6 bases and J by 7 bases, with 6 bases of the junction left unmatched. Germline V gene data show CDR1 as SNHLY and CDR2 as FYNNEI. CDR3 length: 14 residues. The CDR3 nucleotides read TGTGCCAGCAGCCTTTGGACAGGGGTTGAAAAACTGTTTTTT. Translating it yields CASSLWTGVEKLFF.

This sequence joins TRBV20-1 and TRBJ1-1; the D is unclear. Trimming pared 3 bases from V and 1 base from J, leaving 3 bases between. There are 11 residues in the CDR3. Germline CDR1 is DFQATT and CDR2 is SNEGSKA (reference sequence). The CDR3, as DNA: TGCAGTGCTAGCCGGAACACTGAAGCTTTCTTT. This sequence encodes CSASRNTEAFF.

This clone was detected only once. The CDR3 DNA is TGTGCCAGCAGCCAAGATCAATCGGGGGGGCAGGGCTATGGCTACACCTTC. Protein sequence: CASSQDQSGGQGYGYTF. The rearrangement joins TRBV4-2 to TRBJ1-2, with a tentative D call TRBD1 (6 bases). Trimming removed 0 bases from V and 4 bases from J, with 18 bases in between. Germline V gene sequence: CDR1 LGHNA, CDR2 YNFKEQ. The CDR3 runs to 17 residues.

The gene calls are TRBV6-1 and TRBJ2-1; 10 bases are shared with TRBD2. The CDR3 runs to 15 residues. The V and J ends lost 2 bases and 4 bases, in that order; junction bases with no gene match: 2. From germline, CDR1 is MNHNS and CDR2 SASEGT. The DNA for the CDR3 is TGTGCCAGCAGTGAACAGCGGGGGGGATACAATGAGCAGTTCTTC. Its translation is CASSEQRGGYNEQFF.

This clone was observed once. The genes are TRBV27 and TRBJ2-3, with 10 bases matching TRBD2. Germline V lookup: CDR1 MNHEY, CDR2 SMNVEV (reference sequence). Trimming at V came to 10 bases and at J to 0 bases, leaving 7 bases not matched to a gene. The CDR3 runs 15 residues. CDR3 region: CATNRLAGSTDTQYF. The CDR3 nucleotides read TGTGCCACCAACAGACTAGCGGGCAGCACAGATACGCAGTATTTT.

The chain links TRBV6-4 to TRBJ1-1; a weak D match, TRBD1 (6 bases). CDR3 length: 15 residues. Deletions cut 4 bases from V and 4 bases from J, with 16 bases between. Germline V lookup: CDR1 MRHNA, CDR2 SNTAGT. CDR3 bases: TGTGCCAGCAGTGGCACTCGCCAGGGGACCACTGAAGCTTTCTTT. As protein: CASSGTRQGTTEAFF.

The CDR3 is CASSPRTRSAGELFF. The CDR3 DNA reads as TGTGCCAGCTCACCTCGGACTAGATCGGCCGGGGAGCTGTTTTTT. This chain connects TRBV18 to TRBJ2-2; 7 nucleotides agree with TRBD2. This CDR3 is 15 amino acids long. The V and J ends lost 3 bases and 6 bases, in that order; junction bases with no gene match: 7. Germline CDR1 KGHSH, CDR2 LQKENI.

This chain uses TRBV2 with TRBJ1-2, with a tentative D call TRBD1 (6 bases). Germline CDR1 is SNHLY and CDR2 is FYNNEI. This CDR3 has 12 residues. Trimming cost V 8 bases and J 4 bases, with 11 bases left between them. Here the CDR3 reads CASHRTAYGYTF. The CDR3 DNA reads as TGTGCCAGCCACAGGACAGCCTATGGCTACACCTTC.

The V and J genes are TRBV6-1 and TRBJ1-5; D remains unclear. Germline CDR1 MNHNS, CDR2 SASEGT. The CDR3 length is 13 residues. V was clipped by 1 base and J by 7 bases, with 8 bases between them. This chain's CDR3 is CASSEGLIQPQHF. CDR3 sequence (DNA): TGTGCCAGCAGTGAAGGGCTGATCCAGCCCCAGCATTTT.

The chain has TRBV10-3 and TRBJ1-5, with D hard to call. The CDR3 spans 13 residues. V lost 3 bases to trimming and J lost 0 bases, with 3 bases between them. The germline CDR1 and CDR2 sequences are ENHRY and SYGVKD. Here the CDR3 reads CAISELSNQPQHF. In nucleotides, the CDR3 is TGTGCCATCAGTGAACTTAGCAATCAGCCCCAGCATTTT.